This T cell receptor beta chain was identified during a study of OX40 agonist ivuxolimab in advanced cancers. In the study overall: The dose-escalation cohort was roughly 84% male, with a mean age of about 56 years, ranging roughly 20 to 90. Patients achieving partial responses numbered three: one hepatocellular carcinoma case and two cutaneous melanoma cases.

A word on this clone: The antigen is undetermined.

The data were produced by immunoSEQ multiplex PCR, yet TCRdb's version contains in-frame clones alone and is incomplete. The repertoire holds about 17,000 clones, with around 80% as singletons. Overall study results and limits: At 0.1 to 3.0 mg/kg and by week 6, clonal expansion occurred in CD4+ and CD8+ blood T cells. Expansion of clones was among the lowest in partial responders at 0.1-3.0 mg/kg.

Trimming stripped 4 bases from V and 3 bases from J, with 14 bases between. The CDR3 has 15 amino acids. Germline loops: CDR1 MNHEY, CDR2 SMNVEV (reference sequence). The chain is built from TRBV27 and TRBJ2-3; D possibly matches TRBD1 or TRBD2 (7 bases each). The material was CD4+ or CD8+ T cells sorted from blood, obtained in a trial of the OX40 agonist ivuxolimab. The sequence was obtained from an adult with an advanced solid tumor such as melanoma, head and neck, liver or kidney cancer. This CDR3 is CASSSGGVGTDTQYF. CDR3 DNA: TGTGCCAGCAGTTCAGGGGGGGTAGGGACAGATACGCAGTATTTT.